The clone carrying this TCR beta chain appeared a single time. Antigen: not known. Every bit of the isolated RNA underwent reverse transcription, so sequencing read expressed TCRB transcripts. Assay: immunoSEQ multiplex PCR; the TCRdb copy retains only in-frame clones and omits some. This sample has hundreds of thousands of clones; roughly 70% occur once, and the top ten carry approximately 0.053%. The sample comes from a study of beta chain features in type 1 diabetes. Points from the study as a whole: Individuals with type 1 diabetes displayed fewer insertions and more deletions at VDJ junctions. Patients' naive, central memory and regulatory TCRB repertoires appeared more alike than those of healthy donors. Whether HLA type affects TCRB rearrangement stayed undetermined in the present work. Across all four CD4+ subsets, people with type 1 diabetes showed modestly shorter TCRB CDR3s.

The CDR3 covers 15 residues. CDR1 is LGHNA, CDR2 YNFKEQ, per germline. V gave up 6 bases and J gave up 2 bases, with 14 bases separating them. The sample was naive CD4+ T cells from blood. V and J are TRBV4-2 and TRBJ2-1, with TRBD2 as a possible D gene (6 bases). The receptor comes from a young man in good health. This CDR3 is CASSLGGETYNEQFF. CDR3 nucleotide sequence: TGTGCCAGCAGTCTGGGCGGGGAAACCTACAATGAGCAGTTCTTC.